These T cell receptor beta chains were read from a single sample in a study of neurological immune-mediated disorders. Each CDR3 protein is one row after TCRdb ran MiXCR on the 5' RACE reads. Of more than 40,000 distinct CDR3 sequences in the sample, 3% to 3.5% are singletons; the top ten hold roughly 15%. The source material was PBMCs. All receptors derive from a woman in her forties or fifties with multiple sclerosis. Each CDR3 is given with its conserved first and last residue. D genes are given only for firm matches. Size is stated for part of the rows, as once, few or many counts, or as a class when the clone is expanded.

abundance	v_gene	d_gene	j_gene	CDR3aa	CDR3nt
.	TRBV6-2/TRBV6-3	.	TRBJ2-7	CASTRGAASYEQYF	TGTGCCAGCACCAGGGGAGCGGCTTCCTACGAGCAGTACTTC
medium-sized	TRBV18	.	TRBJ1-5	CASSPQTGQPQHF	TGTGCCAGCTCACCACAGACGGGTCAGCCCCAGCATTTT
many	TRBV20-1	.	TRBJ2-7	CSARDLQGGPYEQYF	TGCAGTGCTAGAGATTTACAGGGGGGGCCCTACGAGCAGTACTTC
many	TRBV6-5	.	TRBJ2-3	CASSRDRSNTQYF	TGTGCCAGCAGTCGGGACCGTTCGAATACGCAGTATTTT
many	TRBV20-1	.	TRBJ2-1	CSARAGSSYNEQFF	TGCAGTGCTAGAGCGGGGAGCTCCTACAATGAGCAGTTCTTC
many	TRBV6-6	.	TRBJ1-1	CASSYSLGMNTEAFF	TGTGCCAGCAGTTACTCGTTGGGCATGAACACTGAAGCTTTCTTT
many	TRBV3-1	TRBD1	TRBJ1-6	CASSQSGQGGSPLHF	TGTGCCAGCAGCCAATCGGGACAGGGCGGTTCACCCCTCCACTTT
many	TRBV6-5	TRBD1	TRBJ2-5	CATRTGNEETQYF	TGTGCCACCCGGACAGGGAATGAGGAGACCCAGTACTTC
many	TRBV20-1	.	TRBJ2-2	CSARYRANTGELFF	TGCAGTGCTCGTTACCGTGCGAACACCGGGGAGCTGTTTTTT
many	TRBV12-3/TRBV12-4	.	TRBJ1-5	CASSLGSYSNQPQHF	TGTGCCAGCAGTTTAGGCAGTTATAGCAATCAGCCCCAGCATTTT
many	TRBV20-1	.	TRBJ2-5	CSAGRQLYQETQYF	TGCAGTGCTGGCCGGCAGCTGTACCAAGAGACCCAGTACTTC
few	TRBV7-9	TRBD2	TRBJ2-7	CASSFGLAGAYEQYF	TGTGCCAGCAGCTTTGGCCTAGCGGGAGCCTACGAGCAGTACTTC
many	TRBV27	.	TRBJ2-2	CASSFTALTGELFF	TGTGCCAGCAGTTTCACAGCTCTCACCGGGGAGCTGTTTTTT
many	TRBV5-1	.	TRBJ2-1	CASSLAQGGTSYNEQFF	TGCGCCAGCAGCTTGGCACAGGGTGGGACATCCTACAATGAGCAGTTCTTC
many	TRBV7-9	.	TRBJ2-1	CASSTRLAYNEQFF	TGTGCCAGCAGCACACGACTAGCCTACAATGAGCAGTTCTTC
many	TRBV28	TRBD1	TRBJ2-2	CASSTGTGQGTGELFF	TGTGCCAGCAGCACAGGGACGGGACAGGGCACCGGGGAGCTGTTTTTT
.	TRBV5-1	TRBD1	TRBJ1-1	CASSLVQGASPEAFF	TGCGCCAGCAGCTTGGTCCAGGGGGCTTCACCGGAAGCTTTCTTT
many	TRBV20-1	.	TRBJ2-2	CSARLGYGGELFF	TGCAGTGCTAGACTGGGGTATGGCGGGGAGCTGTTTTTT
many	TRBV5-1	.	TRBJ2-1	CASSLSPGVYNEQFF	TGCGCCAGCAGCTTGTCACCAGGGGTCTACAATGAGCAGTTCTTC
many	TRBV5-1	TRBD2	TRBJ2-5	CARFLAGGKETQYF	TGCGCCAGGTTCTTAGCGGGAGGGAAAGAGACCCAGTACTTC
many	TRBV11-2	.	TRBJ2-2	CASSSYLGIGELFF	TGTGCCAGCAGCTCGTACTTGGGGATCGGGGAGCTGTTTTTT
many	TRBV28	.	TRBJ2-7	CASSFQNYEQYF	TGTGCCAGCAGCTTTCAAAACTACGAGCAGTACTTC
many	TRBV7-2	TRBD2	TRBJ2-1	CASSLRGLAGGVVGNEQFF	TGTGCCAGCAGCTTAAGGGGACTAGCGGGAGGAGTTGTAGGCAATGAGCAGTTCTTC
many	TRBV20-1	.	TRBJ2-2	CSATPRGAGELFF	TGCAGTGCCACCCCTCGCGGCGCCGGGGAGCTGTTTTTT
many	TRBV20-1	TRBD2	TRBJ2-3	CSAPTSGAADTQYF	TGCAGTGCTCCGACTAGCGGGGCAGCAGATACGCAGTATTTT
many	TRBV4-1	TRBD2	TRBJ2-3	CASSPGLAGAVDTQYF	TGCGCCAGCAGCCCCGGTCTAGCGGGGGCGGTAGATACGCAGTATTTT
many	TRBV12-3/TRBV12-4	.	TRBJ2-7	CASSWRSSYEQYF	TGTGCCAGCAGTTGGAGGAGCTCCTACGAGCAGTACTTC
many	TRBV7-2	.	TRBJ2-1	CASSVDRSYNEQFF	TGTGCCAGCAGCGTGGACAGATCCTACAATGAGCAGTTCTTC
many	TRBV7-9	TRBD1	TRBJ1-3	CASSEQGVSGNTIYF	TGTGCCAGCAGCGAGCAGGGGGTCTCTGGAAACACCATATATTTT
many	TRBV5-1	.	TRBJ2-5	CASSPLARETQYF	TGCGCCAGCAGCCCCTTAGCGCGAGAGACCCAGTACTTC
many	TRBV9	.	TRBJ2-7	CASSVGASPKEQYF	TGTGCCAGCAGCGTAGGGGCAAGCCCTAAGGAGCAGTACTTC
many	TRBV20-1	TRBD2	TRBJ2-7	CSAWGGAYEQYF	TGCAGTGCATGGGGAGGGGCCTACGAGCAGTACTTC
many	TRBV5-1	.	TRBJ2-3	CASSLARLALDTQYF	TGCGCCAGCAGCTTGGCAAGGCTAGCTTTAGATACGCAGTATTTT
many	TRBV3-1	TRBD1	TRBJ1-1	CASSQGTGANTEAFF	TGTGCCAGCAGCCAAGGGACAGGGGCCAACACTGAAGCTTTCTTT
many	TRBV10-3	.	TRBJ2-3	CAIRGVAGATDTQYF	TGTGCCATCAGGGGGGTAGCCGGGGCGACAGATACGCAGTATTTT
many	TRBV20-1	.	TRBJ1-2	CSARDPLTELANYGYTF	TGCAGTGCTAGAGACCCCCTTACGGAGCTCGCTAACTATGGCTACACCTTC
many	TRBV12-3/TRBV12-4	.	TRBJ1-5	CASSLVGSNQPQHF	TGTGCCAGCAGTTTGGTGGGTAGCAATCAGCCCCAGCATTTT
many	TRBV18	TRBD1	TRBJ2-1	CATLRGQGSNEQFF	TGTGCCACCCTAAGAGGACAGGGAAGCAATGAGCAGTTCTTC
many	TRBV5-1	.	TRBJ2-3	CASSLVSGPDTQYF	TGCGCCAGCAGCTTGGTGTCGGGGCCAGATACGCAGTATTTT
many	TRBV11-3	.	TRBJ2-1	CASSNPRGEQFF	TGTGCCAGCAGCAACCCCCGAGGTGAGCAGTTCTTC
many	TRBV7-6	TRBD1	TRBJ2-1	CASSLEDRGWEQFF	TGTGCCAGCAGCTTAGAGGACAGGGGTTGGGAGCAGTTCTTC
.	TRBV27	TRBD2	TRBJ2-1	CASSLGLAGGFNEQFF	TGTGCCAGCAGTTTAGGGCTAGCGGGAGGGTTCAATGAGCAGTTCTTC
many	TRBV7-2	.	TRBJ2-3	CASGRPSSDTQYF	TGTGCCAGCGGCCGTCCCAGTTCAGATACGCAGTATTTT
many	TRBV7-2	.	TRBJ1-1	CASSLVVGGREAFF	TGTGCCAGCAGCTTAGTAGTGGGGGGCAGGGAAGCTTTCTTT
many	TRBV5-1	TRBD1	TRBJ2-2	CASSPGTGYTGELFF	TGCGCCAGCAGCCCAGGGACAGGATACACCGGGGAGCTGTTTTTT
many	TRBV7-2	TRBD1	TRBJ2-7	CASSLARDRAYEQYF	TGTGCCAGCAGCTTAGCGCGGGACAGGGCCTACGAGCAGTACTTC
many	TRBV20-1	.	TRBJ2-3	CSANPNWKADTDTQYF	TGCAGTGCTAACCCCAATTGGAAGGCGGACACAGATACGCAGTATTTT
many	TRBV7-9	.	TRBJ1-4	CASSLGRTATNEKLFF	TGTGCCAGCAGCTTGGGCAGGACAGCAACTAATGAAAAACTGTTTTTT
many	TRBV19	.	TRBJ1-2	CASSIGKAGRLDYTF	TGTGCCAGTAGTATAGGGAAGGCAGGAAGGTTGGATTACACCTTC
many	TRBV5-1	.	TRBJ2-5	CASRDRFSSETQYF	TGCGCCAGCCGAGACAGATTTTCCTCCGAGACCCAGTACTTC
many	TRBV7-3	TRBD2	TRBJ2-1	CASSLTGTRTYNEQFF	TGTGCCAGCAGCTTAACAGGGACTAGGACCTACAATGAGCAGTTCTTC
many	TRBV5-1	.	TRBJ2-1	CASSLGDGDYNEQFF	TGCGCCAGCAGCTTGGGGGACGGGGACTACAATGAGCAGTTCTTC
.	TRBV18	.	TRBJ1-1	CASSPSGWAEAFF	TGTGCCAGCTCACCATCGGGGTGGGCTGAAGCTTTCTTT